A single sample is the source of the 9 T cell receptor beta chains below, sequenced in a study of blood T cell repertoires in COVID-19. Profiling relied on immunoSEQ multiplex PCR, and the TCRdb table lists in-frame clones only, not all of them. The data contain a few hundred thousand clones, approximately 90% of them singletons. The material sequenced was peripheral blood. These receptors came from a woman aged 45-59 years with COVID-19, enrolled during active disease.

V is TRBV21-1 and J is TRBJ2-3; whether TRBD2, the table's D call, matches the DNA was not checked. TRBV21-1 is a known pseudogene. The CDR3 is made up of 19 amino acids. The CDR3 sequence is CASSKNGAGAPPRGDTQYF. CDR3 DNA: TGTGCCAGCAGCAAAAATGGAGCGGGGGCCCCTCCCCGGGGAGATACGCAGTATTTT.

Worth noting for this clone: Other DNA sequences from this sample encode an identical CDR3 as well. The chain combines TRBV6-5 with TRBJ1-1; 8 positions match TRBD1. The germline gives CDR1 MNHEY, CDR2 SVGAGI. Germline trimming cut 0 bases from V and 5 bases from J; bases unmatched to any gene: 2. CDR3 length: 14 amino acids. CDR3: CASSYSRGRTEAFF. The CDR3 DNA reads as TGTGCCAGCAGTTACTCCAGGGGGCGGACTGAAGCTTTCTTT.

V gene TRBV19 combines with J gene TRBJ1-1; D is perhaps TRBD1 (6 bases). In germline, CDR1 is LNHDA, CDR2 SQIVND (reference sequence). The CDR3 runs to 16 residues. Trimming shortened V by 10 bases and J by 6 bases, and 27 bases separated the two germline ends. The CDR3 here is CATVRRWGGRGAEAFF. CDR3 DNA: TGTGCCACAGTCCGGAGATGGGGGGGCCGAGGCGCTGAAGCTTTCTTT.

CDR3 DNA sequence: TGTGCCAGCAGCGGTCGAGACAGGGATGTAGATACGCAGTATTTT. Protein sequence: CASSGRDRDVDTQYF. J is TRBJ2-3 and V is TRBV21-1; whether TRBD1, the table's D call, matches the DNA was not checked. TRBV21-1 is an annotated pseudogene. This CDR3 has 15 amino acids.

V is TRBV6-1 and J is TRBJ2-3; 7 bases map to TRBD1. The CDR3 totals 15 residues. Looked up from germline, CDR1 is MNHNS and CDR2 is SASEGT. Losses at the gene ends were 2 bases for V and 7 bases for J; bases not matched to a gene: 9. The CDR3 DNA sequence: TGTGCCAGCAGTGAATGGCAGGGGGAAGTAAATACGCAGTATTTT. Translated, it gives CASSEWQGEVNTQYF.

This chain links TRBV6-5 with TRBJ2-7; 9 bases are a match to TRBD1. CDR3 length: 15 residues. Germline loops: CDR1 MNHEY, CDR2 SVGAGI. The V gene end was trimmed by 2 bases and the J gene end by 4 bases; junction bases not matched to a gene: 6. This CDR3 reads CASSYNLGQGYEQYF. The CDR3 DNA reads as TGTGCCAGCAGTTACAATCTGGGACAGGGATACGAGCAGTACTTC.

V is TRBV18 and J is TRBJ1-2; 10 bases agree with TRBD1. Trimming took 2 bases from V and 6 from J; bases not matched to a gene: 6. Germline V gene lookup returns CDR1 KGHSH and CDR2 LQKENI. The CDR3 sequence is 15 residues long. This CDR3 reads CASSPMGQGLHGYTF. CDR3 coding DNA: TGTGCCAGCTCACCAATGGGACAGGGGTTGCATGGCTACACCTTC.

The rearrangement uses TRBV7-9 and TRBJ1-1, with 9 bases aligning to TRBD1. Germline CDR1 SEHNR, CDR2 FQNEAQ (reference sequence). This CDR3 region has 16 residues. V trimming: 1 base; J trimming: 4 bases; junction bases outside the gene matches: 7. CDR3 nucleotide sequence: TGTGCCAGCAGCTTAGAGGACAGGGGAGGGGGCACTGAAGCTTTCTTT. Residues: CASSLEDRGGGTEAFF. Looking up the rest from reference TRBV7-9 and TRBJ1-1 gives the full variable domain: DTGVSQNPRHKITKRGQNVTFRCDPISEHNRLYWYRQTLGQGPEFLTYFQNEAQLEKSRLLSDRFSAERPKGSFSTLEIQRTEQGDSAMYLCASSLEDRGGGTEAFFGQGTRLTVV.

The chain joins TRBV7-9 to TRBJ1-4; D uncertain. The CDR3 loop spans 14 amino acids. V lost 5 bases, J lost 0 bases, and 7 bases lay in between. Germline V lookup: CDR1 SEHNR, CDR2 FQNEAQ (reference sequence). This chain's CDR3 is CASSTEATNEKLFF. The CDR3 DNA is TGTGCCAGCAGCACAGAAGCAACTAATGAAAAACTGTTTTTT.